The clone carrying this T cell receptor (beta chain) came up once. The data are from a study of blood T cell repertoires in COVID-19. On the study more broadly: PBMCs, B-cell-depleted T cells, or T cells provided the cDNA or gDNA that made up the material.

Trimming removed 2 bases at V and 5 bases at J, with 16 bases between. CDR3 size: 15 residues. Germline lookup yields CDR1 LNHDA and CDR2 SQIVND (reference sequence). Authors' data handling: Researchers report that nucleated cell counts were estimated from reference gene primer amplification. The data were produced by immunoSEQ multiplex PCR, yet TCRdb's version contains in-frame clones alone and is incomplete. Clonal size and the V and J genes are those of that table, whereas D and trimming came from the DNA. The table includes around 200,000 clones, approximately 79% detected once. The clonotype comes from a human donor in a cohort sampled during active COVID-19. The chain has TRBV19 and TRBJ2-7; D perhaps matches TRBD1 (6 bases). The material sequenced was peripheral blood. The chain's CDR3 is CASSITGTHGDEQYF. The CDR3, as DNA: TGTGCCAGTAGTATAACAGGGACCCACGGGGACGAGCAGTACTTC.